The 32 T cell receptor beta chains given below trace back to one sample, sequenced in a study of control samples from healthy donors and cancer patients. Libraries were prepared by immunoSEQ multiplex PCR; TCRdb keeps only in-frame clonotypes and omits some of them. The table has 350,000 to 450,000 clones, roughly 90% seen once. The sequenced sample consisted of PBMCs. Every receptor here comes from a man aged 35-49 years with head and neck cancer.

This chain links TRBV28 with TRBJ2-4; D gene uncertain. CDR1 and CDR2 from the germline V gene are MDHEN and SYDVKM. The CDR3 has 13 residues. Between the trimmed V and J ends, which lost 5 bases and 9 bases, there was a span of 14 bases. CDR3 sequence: CASSLPRHSIQYF. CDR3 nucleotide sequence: TGTGCCAGCAGTCTCCCGAGGCATTCCATTCAGTACTTC.

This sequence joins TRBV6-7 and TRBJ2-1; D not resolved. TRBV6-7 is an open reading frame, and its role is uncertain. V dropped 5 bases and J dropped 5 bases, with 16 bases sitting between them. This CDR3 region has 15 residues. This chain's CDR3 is CASSEHRAPDNEQFF. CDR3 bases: TGTGCCAGCAGTGAACATAGGGCCCCAGACAATGAGCAGTTCTTC.

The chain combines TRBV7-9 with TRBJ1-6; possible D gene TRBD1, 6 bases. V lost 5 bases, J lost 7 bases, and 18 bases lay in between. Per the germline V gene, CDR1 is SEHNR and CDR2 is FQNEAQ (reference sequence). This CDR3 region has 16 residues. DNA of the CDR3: TGTGCCAGCAGCGACCGACGCAGGGGTGTCAATTCACCCCTCCACTTT. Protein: CASSDRRRGVNSPLHF.

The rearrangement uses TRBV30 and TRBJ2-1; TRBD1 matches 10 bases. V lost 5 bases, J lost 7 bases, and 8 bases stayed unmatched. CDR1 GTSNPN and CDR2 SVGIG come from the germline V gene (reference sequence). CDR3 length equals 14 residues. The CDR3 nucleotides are TGTGCCTGGGGAGACAGGGGGCTGAGGAATGAGCAGTTCTTC. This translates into CAWGDRGLRNEQFF.

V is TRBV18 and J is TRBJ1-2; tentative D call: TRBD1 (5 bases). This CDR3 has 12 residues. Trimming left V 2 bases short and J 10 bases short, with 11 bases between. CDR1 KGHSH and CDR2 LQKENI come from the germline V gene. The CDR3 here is CASSPSRVNYTF. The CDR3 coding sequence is TGTGCCAGCTCACCATCCAGGGTGAACTACACCTTC. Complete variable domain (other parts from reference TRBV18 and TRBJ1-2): NAGVMQNPRHLVRRRGQEARLRCSPMKGHSHVYWYRQLPEEGLKFMVYLQKENIIDESGMPKERFSAEFPKEGPSILRIQQVVRGDSAAYFCASSPSRVNYTFGSGTRLTVV.

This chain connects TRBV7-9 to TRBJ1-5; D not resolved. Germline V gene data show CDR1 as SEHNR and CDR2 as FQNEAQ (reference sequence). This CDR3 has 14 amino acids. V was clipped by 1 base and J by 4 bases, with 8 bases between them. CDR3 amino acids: CASSLGWENQPQHF. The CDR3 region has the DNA TGTGCCAGCAGCTTAGGCTGGGAGAATCAGCCCCAGCATTTT.

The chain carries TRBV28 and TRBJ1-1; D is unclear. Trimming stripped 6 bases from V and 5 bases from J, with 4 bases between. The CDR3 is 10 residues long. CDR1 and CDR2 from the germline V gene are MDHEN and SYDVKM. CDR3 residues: CASRRTEAFF. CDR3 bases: TGTGCCAGCAGACGAACTGAAGCTTTCTTT.

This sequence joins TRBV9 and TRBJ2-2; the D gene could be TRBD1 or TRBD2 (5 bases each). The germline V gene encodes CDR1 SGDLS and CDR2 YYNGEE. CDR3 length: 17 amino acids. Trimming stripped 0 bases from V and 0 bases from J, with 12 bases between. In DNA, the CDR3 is TGTGCCAGCAGCGTAGCTAAGGGACGAGCGAACACCGGGGAGCTGTTTTTT. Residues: CASSVAKGRANTGELFF.

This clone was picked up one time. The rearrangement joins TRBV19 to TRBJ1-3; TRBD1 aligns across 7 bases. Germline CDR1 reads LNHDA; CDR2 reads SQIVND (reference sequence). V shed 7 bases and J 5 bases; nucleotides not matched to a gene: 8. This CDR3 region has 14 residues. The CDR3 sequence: CASINSRGRNTIYF. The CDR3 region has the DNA TGTGCCAGTATCAACTCCAGGGGGAGAAACACCATATATTTT. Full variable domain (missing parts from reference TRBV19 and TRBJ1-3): DGGITQSPKYLFRKEGQNVTLSCEQNLNHDAMYWYRQDPGQGLRLIYYSQIVNDFQKGDIAEGYSVSREKKESFPLTVTSAQKNPTAFYLCASINSRGRNTIYFGEGSWLTVV.

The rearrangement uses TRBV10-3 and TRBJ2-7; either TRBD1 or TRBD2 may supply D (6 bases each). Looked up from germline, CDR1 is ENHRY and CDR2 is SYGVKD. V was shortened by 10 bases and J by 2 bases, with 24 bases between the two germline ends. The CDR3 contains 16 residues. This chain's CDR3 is CATRSMGAGEAYEQYF. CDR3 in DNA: TGTGCCACCCGATCAATGGGGGCAGGGGAGGCCTACGAGCAGTACTTC.

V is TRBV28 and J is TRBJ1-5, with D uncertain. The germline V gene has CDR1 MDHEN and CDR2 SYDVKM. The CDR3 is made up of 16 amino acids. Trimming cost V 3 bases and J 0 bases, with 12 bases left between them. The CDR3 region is CASSFEGMNSNQPQHF. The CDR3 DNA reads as TGTGCCAGCAGTTTCGAGGGAATGAATAGCAATCAGCCCCAGCATTTT.

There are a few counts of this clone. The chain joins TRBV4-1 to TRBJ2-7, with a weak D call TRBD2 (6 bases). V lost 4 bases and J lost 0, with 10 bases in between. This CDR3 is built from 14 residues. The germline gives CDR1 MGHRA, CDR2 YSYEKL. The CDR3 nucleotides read TGCGCCAGCAGCCGTCTAGCGAACTCCTACGAGCAGTACTTC. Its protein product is CASSRLANSYEQYF.

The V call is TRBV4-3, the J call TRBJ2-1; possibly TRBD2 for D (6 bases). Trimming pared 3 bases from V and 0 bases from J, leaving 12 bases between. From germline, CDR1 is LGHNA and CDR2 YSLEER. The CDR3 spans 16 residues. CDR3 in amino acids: CASSHPGVSSYNEQFF. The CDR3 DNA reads TGCGCCAGCAGCCATCCGGGGGTGAGCTCCTACAATGAGCAGTTCTTC.

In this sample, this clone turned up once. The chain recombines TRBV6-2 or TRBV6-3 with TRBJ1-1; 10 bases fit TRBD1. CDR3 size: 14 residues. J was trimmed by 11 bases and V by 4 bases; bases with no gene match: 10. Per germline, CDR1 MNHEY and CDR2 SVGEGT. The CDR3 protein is CASSSRDRGFMAFF. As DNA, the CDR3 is TGTGCCAGCAGTTCCCGGGACAGGGGTTTTATGGCTTTCTTT.

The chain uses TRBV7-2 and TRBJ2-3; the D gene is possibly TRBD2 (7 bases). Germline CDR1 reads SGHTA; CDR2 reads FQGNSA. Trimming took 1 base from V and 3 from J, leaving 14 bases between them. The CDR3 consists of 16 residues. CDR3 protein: CASSLVRAGATDTQYF. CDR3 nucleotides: TGTGCCAGCAGCTTAGTGAGGGCGGGGGCGACAGATACGCAGTATTTT.

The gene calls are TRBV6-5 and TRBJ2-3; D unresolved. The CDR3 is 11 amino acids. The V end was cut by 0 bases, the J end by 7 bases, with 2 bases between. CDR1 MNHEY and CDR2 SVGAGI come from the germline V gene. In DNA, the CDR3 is TGTGCCAGCAGTTACTCGAATACGCAGTATTTT. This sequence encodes CASSYSNTQYF.

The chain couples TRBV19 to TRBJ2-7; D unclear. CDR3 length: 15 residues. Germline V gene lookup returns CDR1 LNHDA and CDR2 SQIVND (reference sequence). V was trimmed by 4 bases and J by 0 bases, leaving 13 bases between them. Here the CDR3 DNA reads TGTGCCAGTAGTAAGACCCGGGCCCCCTCCTACGAGCAGTACTTC. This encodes CASSKTRAPSYEQYF. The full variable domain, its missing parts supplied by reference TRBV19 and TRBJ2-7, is DGGITQSPKYLFRKEGQNVTLSCEQNLNHDAMYWYRQDPGQGLRLIYYSQIVNDFQKGDIAEGYSVSREKKESFPLTVTSAQKNPTAFYLCASSKTRAPSYEQYFGPGTRLTVT.

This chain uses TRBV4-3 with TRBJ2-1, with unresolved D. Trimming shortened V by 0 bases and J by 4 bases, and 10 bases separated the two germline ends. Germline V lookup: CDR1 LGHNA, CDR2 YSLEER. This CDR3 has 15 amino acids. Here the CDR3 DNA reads TGCGCCAGCAGCCAAGATAACAGTGGGTACAATGAGCAGTTCTTC. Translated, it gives CASSQDNSGYNEQFF.

CDR3 nucleotides: TGTGCCAGCAGCTTACGACAGGGGGAGACCTACGAGCAGTACTTC. This codes for CASSLRQGETYEQYF. V usage is TRBV4-2 and J usage is TRBJ2-7, with TRBD1 identical over 9 bases. This CDR3 is built from 15 residues. With V trimmed by 5 bases and J by 2 bases, 7 bases remained unmatched. Germline CDR1 and CDR2: LGHNA and YNFKEQ.

The CDR3 here is CASRDRVGGANVLTF. The CDR3 nucleotides are TGTGCCAGTAGGGACAGGGTCGGCGGGGCCAACGTCCTGACTTTC. V is TRBV19 and J is TRBJ2-6, with TRBD1 matching 8 bases. Germline CDR1 is LNHDA and CDR2 is SQIVND (reference sequence). This CDR3 has 15 residues. V lost 6 bases to trimming and J lost 4 bases; unmatched junction nucleotides: 5.

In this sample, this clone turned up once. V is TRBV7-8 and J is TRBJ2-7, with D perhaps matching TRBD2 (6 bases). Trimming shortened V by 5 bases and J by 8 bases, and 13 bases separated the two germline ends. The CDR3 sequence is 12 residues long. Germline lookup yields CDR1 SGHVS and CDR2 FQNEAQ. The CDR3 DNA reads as TGTGCCAGCAGCCCGTGGAGGGGTCAGCAGTACTTC. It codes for CASSPWRGQQYF.

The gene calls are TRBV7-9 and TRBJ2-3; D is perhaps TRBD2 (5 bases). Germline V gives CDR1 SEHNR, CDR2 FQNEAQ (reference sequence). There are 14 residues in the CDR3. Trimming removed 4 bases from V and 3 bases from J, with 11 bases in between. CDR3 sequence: CASSSRTGTDTQYF. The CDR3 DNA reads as TGTGCCAGCAGCTCGCGGACTGGGACAGATACGCAGTATTTT. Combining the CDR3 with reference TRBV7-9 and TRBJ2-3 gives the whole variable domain DTGVSQNPRHKITKRGQNVTFRCDPISEHNRLYWYRQTLGQGPEFLTYFQNEAQLEKSRLLSDRFSAERPKGSFSTLEIQRTEQGDSAMYLCASSSRTGTDTQYFGPGTRLTVL.

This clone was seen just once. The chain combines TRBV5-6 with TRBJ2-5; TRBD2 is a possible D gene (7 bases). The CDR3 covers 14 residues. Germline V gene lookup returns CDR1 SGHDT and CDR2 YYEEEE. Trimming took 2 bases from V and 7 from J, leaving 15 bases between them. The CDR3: CASSFPAGEGTQYF. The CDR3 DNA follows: TGTGCCAGCAGCTTTCCGGCAGGGGAGGGGACCCAGTACTTC.

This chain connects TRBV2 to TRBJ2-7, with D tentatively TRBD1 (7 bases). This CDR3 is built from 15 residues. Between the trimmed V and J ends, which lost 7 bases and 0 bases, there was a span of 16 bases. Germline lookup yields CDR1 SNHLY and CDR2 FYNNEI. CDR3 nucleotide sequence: TGTGCCAGCAAGTGGAGGGGACAGAGCTCCTACGAGCAGTACTTC. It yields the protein CASKWRGQSSYEQYF.

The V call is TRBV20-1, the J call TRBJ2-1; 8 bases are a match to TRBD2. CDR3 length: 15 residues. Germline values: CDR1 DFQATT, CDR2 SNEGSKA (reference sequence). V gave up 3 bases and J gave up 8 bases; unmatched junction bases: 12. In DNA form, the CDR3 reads TGCAGTGCTAGTCGTCCGGCTAGCGGGCGGTATGAGCAGTTCTTC. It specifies CSASRPASGRYEQFF.

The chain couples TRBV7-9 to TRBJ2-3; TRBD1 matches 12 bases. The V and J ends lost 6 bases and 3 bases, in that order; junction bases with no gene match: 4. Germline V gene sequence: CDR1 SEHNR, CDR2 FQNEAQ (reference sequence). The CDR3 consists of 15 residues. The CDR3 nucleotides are TGTGCCAGCAGTTTGGGACAGGGGGCAACAGATACGCAGTATTTT. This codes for CASSLGQGATDTQYF.

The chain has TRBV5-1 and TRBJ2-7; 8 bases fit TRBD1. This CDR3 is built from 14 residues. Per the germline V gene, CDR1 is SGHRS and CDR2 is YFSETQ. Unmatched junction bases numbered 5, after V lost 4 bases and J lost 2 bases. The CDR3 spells CASSPDRATYEQYF. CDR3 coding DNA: TGCGCCAGCAGCCCGGACAGGGCAACCTACGAGCAGTACTTC.

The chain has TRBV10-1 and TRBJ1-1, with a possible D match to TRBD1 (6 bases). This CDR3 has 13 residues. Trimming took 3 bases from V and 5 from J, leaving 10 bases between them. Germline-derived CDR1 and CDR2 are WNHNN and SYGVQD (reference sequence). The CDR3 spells CASSDGGRTEAFF. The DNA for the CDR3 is TGCGCCAGCAGTGACGGGGGGCGAACTGAAGCTTTCTTT.

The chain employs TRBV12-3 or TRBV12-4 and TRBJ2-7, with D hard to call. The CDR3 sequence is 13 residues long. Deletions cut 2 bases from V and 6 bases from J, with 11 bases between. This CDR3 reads CASSLFSPGEQYF. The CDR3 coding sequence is TGTGCCAGCAGTTTATTTAGTCCTGGCGAGCAGTACTTC.

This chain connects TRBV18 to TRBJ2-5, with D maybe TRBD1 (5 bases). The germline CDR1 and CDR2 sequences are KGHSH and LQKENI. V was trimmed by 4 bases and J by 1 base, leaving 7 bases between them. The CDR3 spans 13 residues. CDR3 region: CASSRQPQETQYF. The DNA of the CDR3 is TGTGCCAGCTCACGACAGCCCCAAGAGACCCAGTACTTC.

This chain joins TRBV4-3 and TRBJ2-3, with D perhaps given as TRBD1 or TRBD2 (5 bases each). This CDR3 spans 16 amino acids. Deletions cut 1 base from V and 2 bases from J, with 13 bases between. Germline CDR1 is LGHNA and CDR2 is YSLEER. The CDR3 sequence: CASSQVPGGNTDTQYF. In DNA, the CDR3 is TGCGCCAGCAGCCAAGTCCCTGGGGGAAACACAGATACGCAGTATTTT.

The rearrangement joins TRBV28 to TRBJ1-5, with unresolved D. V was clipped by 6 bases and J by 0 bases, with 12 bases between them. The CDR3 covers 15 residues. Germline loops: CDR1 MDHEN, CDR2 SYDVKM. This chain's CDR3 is CASRKDRISNQPQHF. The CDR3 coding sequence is TGTGCCAGCAGAAAGGACCGAATTAGCAATCAGCCCCAGCATTTT. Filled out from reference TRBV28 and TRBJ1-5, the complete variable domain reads DVKVTQSSRYLVKRTGEKVFLECVQDMDHENMFWYRQDPGLGLRLIYFSYDVKMKEKGDIPEGYSVSREKKERFSLILESASTNQTSMYLCASRKDRISNQPQHFGDGTRLSIL.